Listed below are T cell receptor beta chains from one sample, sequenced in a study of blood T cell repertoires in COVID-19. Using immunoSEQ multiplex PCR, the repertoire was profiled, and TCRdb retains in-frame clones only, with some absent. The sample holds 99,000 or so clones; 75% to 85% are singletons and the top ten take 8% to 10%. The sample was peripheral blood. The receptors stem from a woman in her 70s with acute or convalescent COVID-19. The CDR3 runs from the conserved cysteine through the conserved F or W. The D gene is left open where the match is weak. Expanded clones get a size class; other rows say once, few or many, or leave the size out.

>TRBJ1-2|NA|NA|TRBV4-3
TGCGCCAGCAGCCAAGAGACGAGGCGAGGCTACACCTTC
CASSQETRRGYTF
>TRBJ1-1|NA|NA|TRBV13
TGTGCCAGCAGCTTAATTTCGCGGATCCACGGTGAAGCTTTCTTT
CASSLISRIHGEAFF
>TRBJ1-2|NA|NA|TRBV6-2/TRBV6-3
TGTGCCAGCAGTTACAGACAGGACGGAGCTGGCTACACCTTC
CASSYRQDGAGYTF
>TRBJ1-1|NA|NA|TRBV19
TGTGCCAGTAGTGTACAGGGAAGGGGCAGCACTGAAGCTTTCTTT
CASSVQGRGSTEAFF
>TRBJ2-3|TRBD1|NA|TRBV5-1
TGCGCCAGCGGGACCAGGGGGAGTCGCACAGATACGCAGTATTTT
CASGTRGSRTDTQYF
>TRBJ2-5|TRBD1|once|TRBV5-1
TGCGCCAGCAGCATCGGGACAGGGGAATCAGAGACCCAGTACTTC
CASSIGTGESETQYF
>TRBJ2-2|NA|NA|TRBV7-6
TGTGCCAGCAGCTCTCGACTAGACTCCGGGGAGCTGTTTTTT
CASSSRLDSGELFF
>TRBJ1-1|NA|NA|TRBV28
TGTGCCATCGCACGGGGTTCATCCGACACTGAAGCTTTCTTT
CAIARGSSDTEAFF
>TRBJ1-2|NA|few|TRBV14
TGTGCCAGCAGCCAAGCACCAGGAAACTATGGCTACACCTTC
CASSQAPGNYGYTF
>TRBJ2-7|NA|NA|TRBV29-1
TGCAGCGTTCGGGAGTCGGGCTCCTACGAGCAGTACTTC
CSVRESGSYEQYF
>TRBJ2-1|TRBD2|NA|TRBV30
TGTGCCTGGAGTCTCAAGACTAGCGGGGGGGCAAATGAGCAGTTCTTC
CAWSLKTSGGANEQFF
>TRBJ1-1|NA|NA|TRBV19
TGTGCCAGTAGCCCTACAGGCCACATGAACACTGAAGCTTTCTTT
CASSPTGHMNTEAFF
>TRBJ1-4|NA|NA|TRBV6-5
TGTGCCAGCAGTCCGAGGGGGGGATGGGAAAAACTGTTTTTT
CASSPRGGWEKLFF
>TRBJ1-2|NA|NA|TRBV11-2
TGTGCCAGCAGCTTCCCCCTCGGGTATGGCTACACCTTC
CASSFPLGYGYTF
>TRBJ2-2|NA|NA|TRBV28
TGTGCCAGCAGTTTAGCGGGGATGAACACCGGGGAGCTGTTTTTT
CASSLAGMNTGELFF
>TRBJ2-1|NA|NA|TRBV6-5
TGTGCCAGCAGGTGGACAGAGCAGTTCTTC
CASRWTEQFF
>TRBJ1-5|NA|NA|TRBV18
TGTGCCAGCTCACTGGAAGGGACAAGTTATAGCAATCAGCCCCAGCATTTT
CASSLEGTSYSNQPQHF
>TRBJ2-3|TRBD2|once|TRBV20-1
TGCAGTGCTAGTGGCGGACTAGCGGGGGGACGCCTCACAGATACGCAGTATTTT
CSASGGLAGGRLTDTQYF
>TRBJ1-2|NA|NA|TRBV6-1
TGTGCCAGCAGTGATCCCATCAGGGGCCGCTATGGCTACACCTTC
CASSDPIRGRYGYTF
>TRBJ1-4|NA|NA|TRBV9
TGTGCCAGCAGCGCGGACTCTCAGTATAATGAAAAACTGTTTTTT
CASSADSQYNEKLFF
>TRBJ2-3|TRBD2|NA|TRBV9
TGTGCCAGCAGCGTAGGACTAGCGGGGGGGGCAGATACGCAGTATTTT
CASSVGLAGGADTQYF
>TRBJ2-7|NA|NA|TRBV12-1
TGTGCCAGCAGCTCAGACGGTCGTGGGGAGTTCTCCCACGAGCAGTACTTC
CASSSDGRGEFSHEQYF
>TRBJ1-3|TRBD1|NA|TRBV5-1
TGCGCCAGCAGCAAGACCACAGGGGGCTCTGGAAACACCATATATTTT
CASSKTTGGSGNTIYF
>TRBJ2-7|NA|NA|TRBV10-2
TGCGCCAGCAGTCCCGACAGCCGAGTAGGGGGGCAGTACTTC
CASSPDSRVGGQYF
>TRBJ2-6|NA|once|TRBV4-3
TGCGCCAGCAGCCAAGTTACGGGGACTTCAGGGGCCAACGTCCTGACTTTC
CASSQVTGTSGANVLTF
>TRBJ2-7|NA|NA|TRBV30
TGTGCCTGGAGGGGTGTAGGGGCGGTCTACGAGCAGTACTTC
CAWRGVGAVYEQYF
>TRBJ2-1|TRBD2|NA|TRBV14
TGTGCCAGCAGCTTAGGGACTAGCGGTGCCTACAATGAGCAGTTCTTC
CASSLGTSGAYNEQFF